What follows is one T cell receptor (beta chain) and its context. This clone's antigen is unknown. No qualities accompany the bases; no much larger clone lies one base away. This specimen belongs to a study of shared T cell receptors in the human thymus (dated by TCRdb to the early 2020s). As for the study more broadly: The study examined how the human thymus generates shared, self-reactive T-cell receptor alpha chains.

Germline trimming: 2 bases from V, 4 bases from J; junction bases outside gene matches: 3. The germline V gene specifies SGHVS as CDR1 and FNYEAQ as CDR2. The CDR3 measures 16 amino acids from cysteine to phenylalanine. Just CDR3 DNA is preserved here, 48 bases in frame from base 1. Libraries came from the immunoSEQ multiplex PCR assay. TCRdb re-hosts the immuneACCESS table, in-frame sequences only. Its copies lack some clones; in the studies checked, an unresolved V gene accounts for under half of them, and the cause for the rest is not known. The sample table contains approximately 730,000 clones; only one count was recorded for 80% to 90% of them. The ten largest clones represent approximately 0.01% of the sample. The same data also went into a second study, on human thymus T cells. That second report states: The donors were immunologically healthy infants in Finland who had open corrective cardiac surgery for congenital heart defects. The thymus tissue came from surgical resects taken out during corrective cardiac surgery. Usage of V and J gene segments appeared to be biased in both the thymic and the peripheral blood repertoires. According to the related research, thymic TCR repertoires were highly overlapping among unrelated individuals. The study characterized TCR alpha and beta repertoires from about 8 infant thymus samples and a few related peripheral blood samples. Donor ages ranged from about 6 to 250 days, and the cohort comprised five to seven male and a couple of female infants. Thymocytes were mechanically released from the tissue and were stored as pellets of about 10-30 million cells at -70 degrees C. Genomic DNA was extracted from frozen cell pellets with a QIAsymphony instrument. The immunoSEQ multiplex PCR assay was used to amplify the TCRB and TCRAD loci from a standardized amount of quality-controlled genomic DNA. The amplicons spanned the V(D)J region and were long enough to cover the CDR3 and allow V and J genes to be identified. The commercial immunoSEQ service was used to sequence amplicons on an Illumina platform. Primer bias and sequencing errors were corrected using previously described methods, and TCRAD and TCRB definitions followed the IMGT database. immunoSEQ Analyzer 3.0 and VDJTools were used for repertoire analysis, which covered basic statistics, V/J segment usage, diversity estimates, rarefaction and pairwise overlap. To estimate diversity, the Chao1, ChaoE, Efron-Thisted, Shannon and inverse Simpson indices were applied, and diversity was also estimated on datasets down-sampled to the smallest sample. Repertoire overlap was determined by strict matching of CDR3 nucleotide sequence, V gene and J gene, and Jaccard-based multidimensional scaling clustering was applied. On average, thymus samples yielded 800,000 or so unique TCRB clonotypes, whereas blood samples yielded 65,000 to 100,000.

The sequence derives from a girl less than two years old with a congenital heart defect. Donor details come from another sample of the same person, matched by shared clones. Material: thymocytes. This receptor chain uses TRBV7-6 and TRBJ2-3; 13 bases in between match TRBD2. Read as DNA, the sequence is TGTGCCAGCAGCTTATCGGGACTAGCGGGGCCAGATACGCAGTATTTT. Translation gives CASSLSGLAGPDTQYF.